The T cell receptor beta chain described here comes from a study of shared clonotypes between healthy human individuals. Notes on this clone: Antigen: not known.

General study findings and limits: When compared with the clonotypes that were shared by all four sorted-subset donors, the non-shared clonotypes turned out to have lower generation probabilities.

Here immunoSEQ multiplex PCR was the method, and the copy in TCRdb shows in-frame clones only, minus some. The profile shows some 2,000,000 clones, approximately 94% of them singletons. Terminally differentiated effector memory CD45RA+ cells were excluded from the naive CD8 cells, which were CD45RO-negative and positively selected for CCR7. V gave up 8 bases and J gave up 0 bases, with 7 bases separating them. Germline V gives CDR1 SEHNR, CDR2 FQNEAQ (reference sequence). CDR3 length equals 13 residues. The sample was naive CD8+ T cells sorted from blood. This clonotype originated in a man younger than 35 in good health. The chain carries TRBV7-9 and TRBJ2-2, with D unresolved. The CDR3 is CASQSTNTGELFF. The CDR3 nucleotides read TGTGCCAGCCAATCCACGAACACCGGGGAGCTGTTTTTT.